This TCR beta chain was sequenced for a study of graft-versus-host responses after intestinal transplantation (dated by TCRdb to the early 2020s). Study-level background: Multivisceral, liver-intestinal, or isolated intestinal transplants were received by the recipients. Every recipient was given anti-thymocyte globulin induction, then maintenance tacrolimus and steroids for around three years. A cohort of some 24 intestinal transplant recipients, including one retransplant, was enrolled, and a few patients lacking pretransplant specimens were excluded. Alloreactive clones were identified by sequencing pre-transplant mixed lymphocyte reaction products and comparing these products with unstimulated pre-transplant donor and recipient T cells. Rather than being sequenced by the commercial service, samples from a few later patients were sequenced in-house on an Illumina MiSeq and processed with MiXCR. Bulk TCR-beta CDR3 sequencing was used to track graft-versus-host and host-versus-graft alloreactive T cell clones in the graft, circulation and bone marrow after intestinal transplantation. A peak of at least 4% donor T cells among recipient peripheral blood mononuclear cells was the definition used for donor T cell macrochimerism.

Comments on this clone: Its antigen is not yet known. Within one base of it there is no much larger clone, and no base qualities were kept.

Overall study outcomes, separate from this receptor: Early after transplant, peak levels of circulating GvH clones were associated with declines in HvG clones. The conclusions were limited by the relatively low number and heterogeneity of the intestinal transplant patients. Patients with donor T cell macrochimerism had high GvH to HvG T cell clonal ratios in their allografts. GvH clones turned up in recipient bone marrow, with some appearing earlier in ileal mucosa or blood, a pattern consistent with an intestinal mucosal origin.

What the time point label conveys for this sample: cells obtained before transplantation from donor or recipient. CD3+CD4+ and CD3+CD8+ populations were FACS-sorted from unstimulated pre-transplant donor and recipient cells taken from spleen or lymph nodes. The library was built by means of the immunoSEQ multiplex PCR assay. For most patients, genomic DNA was isolated with the Qiagen DNeasy Blood and Tissue Kit and sent frozen to Adaptive Biotechnologies for TCR sequencing. For most patients, genomic DNA was subjected to high-throughput TCR-beta CDR3 sequencing by Adaptive Biotechnologies. The authors' analysis ran thus. Adaptive's ImmunoSEQ software supplied the TCR sequencing data for more than 15 patients, while MiXCR and VDJtools were used to process three other patients. To correct CD4 versus CD8 sorting errors, sequences present in both subsets at a frequency ratio below 5:1 were removed. CDR3 nucleotide sequences shared by donor and recipient were removed because the origin of these sequences could not be assigned. To be classed as alloreactive, a clone needed at least 2-fold expansion over unstimulated cells and a minimum CFSE-low frequency of 0.002% (template counts) or 0.001% (read counts). Mappable clones were those detected in sequenced pre-transplant spleen, lymph node, or MLR CFSE-low populations of the donor or recipient. Cumulative frequency of alloreactive clones was calculated as a percentage of all sequences weighted by copy number. This is the immuneACCESS table as TCRdb keeps it, with only in-frame sequences that have V and J called. A part of the clones is gone; compared with another copy, unresolved V genes explain less than half, and the rest is unexplained. V and J calls and clone size are copied from that table; D and trimming were computed from the DNA. The sample table lists around 77,000 clones, roughly 94% of them with a count of one. Jointly, the top ten make up 0.53% of the sample.

Looking up the germline V gene yields CDR1 KGHSH and CDR2 LQKENI. The junction carries 11 bases between V and J, which are trimmed by 2 bases and 1 base respectively. Counted from cysteine to phenylalanine, this CDR3 has 15 amino acids. Only CDR3 DNA remains: 45 bases, in frame from the first base. The sample consisted of unstimulated CD8+ T cells sorted from spleen or lymph node cells, taken before intestinal transplant. The chain uses TRBV18 and TRBJ1-1; a confident D gene designation cannot be given. The clonotype was recovered from a human donor who received an intestinal transplant. Here is the DNA: TGTGCCAGCTCACCAGTCGACGGTGGGAACACTGAAGCTTTCTTT. The encoded protein is CASSPVDGGNTEAFF.